This T cell receptor (beta chain) was recovered during a study of long-term antiretroviral therapy in people with HIV. The study's findings and limits: Post-ART samples showed increased diversity that remained below transplant donor control levels. The range of CDR3 lengths in HIV repertoires proved narrower than that found in controls.

Assay version v3.0 of immunoSEQ was used, and it was run at survey level. Using immunoSEQ multiplex PCR, the repertoire was profiled, and TCRdb retains in-frame clones only, with some absent. The sample has roughly 20,000 clones; around 81% are singletons. In the case of this clone: Its antigen is still unknown.

The TCR comes from a man between 18 and 29 years old with HIV. The sequenced sample was unsorted PBMCs, obtained approximately 4 years after starting antiretroviral therapy.

For the CDR3, the DNA is TGTGCCAGTAGCACCCCCCAGGGAAATAACTATGGCTACACCTTC. Translating it yields CASSTPQGNNYGYTF. V usage is TRBV19 and J usage is TRBJ1-2; D may be TRBD1 (5 bases). V was clipped by 6 bases and J by 1 base, with 15 bases between them. The CDR3 contains 15 residues. CDR1 is LNHDA and CDR2 is SQIVND in the germline V gene (reference sequence).